The 17 T cell receptor beta chains given below trace back to one sample, sequenced in a study of cytomegalovirus exposure and HLA in healthy donors (dated by TCRdb to 2015 to 2018). The library was prepared using the immunoSEQ multiplex PCR assay. The source is immuneACCESS, and TCRdb retained only in-frame sequences with V and J called. Part of the clones is not carried over; for the studies checked, unresolved V genes explain less than half of this, and the remainder is unexplained. Here the sample has roughly 200,000 clones; around 86% occur a single time. The ten largest make up 6.5% to 7.5% of the sample. The sequenced sample consisted of PBMCs. All receptors come from a man under 40 in good health and CMV-seropositive.

The V and J genes are TRBV11-3 and TRBJ1-2, with D unresolved. With 4 bases removed from V and 2 bases from J, the gap between germline ends came to 8 bases. Per germline, CDR1 SGHNT and CDR2 YENEEA. The CDR3 length is 13 residues. CDR3 protein: CASSSQRNYGYTF. DNA for the CDR3: TGTGCCAGCAGCTCCCAGAGGAACTATGGCTACACCTTC.

The chain links TRBV27 to TRBJ2-4, with TRBD1 as a possible D gene (6 bases). The CDR3 is made up of 18 amino acids. V gave up 5 bases and J gave up 1 base, with 21 bases separating them. CDR1 MNHEY and CDR2 SMNVEV come from the germline V gene (reference sequence). The CDR3 is CASSPGSVTGMAKNIQYF. CDR3 in DNA: TGTGCCAGCAGTCCCGGATCGGTTACAGGGATGGCCAAAAACATTCAGTACTTC.

The V gene is TRBV11-3, the J gene TRBJ1-3; D is ambiguous. The CDR3 is 14 residues long. Germline assignment: CDR1 SGHNT and CDR2 YENEEA. Between the trimmed V and J ends, which lost 2 bases and 0 bases, there was a span of 5 bases. DNA for the CDR3: TGTGCCAGCAGCTTAACCGGCTCTGGAAACACCATATATTTT. This encodes CASSLTGSGNTIYF.

V usage is TRBV4-1 and J usage is TRBJ2-3, with a tentative D call TRBD1 (5 bases). CDR1 and CDR2 from the germline V gene are MGHRA and YSYEKL. The V end lost 0 bases, the J end lost 4 bases, and 11 bases lay between the germline ends. CDR3 size: 15 residues. The CDR3 protein is CASSQDLPGPDTQYF. Written as DNA, the CDR3 is TGCGCCAGCAGCCAAGATCTTCCAGGGCCAGATACGCAGTATTTT.

V and J are TRBV5-1 and TRBJ1-5; no firm D call. Germline V CDR1 and CDR2: SGHRS, YFSETQ. This CDR3 is 13 amino acids long. With 0 bases removed from V and 7 bases from J, the gap between germline ends came to 8 bases. CDR3 loop: CASSLEPGQPQHF. CDR3 bases: TGCGCCAGCAGCTTGGAGCCTGGGCAGCCCCAGCATTTT. Combining the CDR3 with reference TRBV5-1 and TRBJ1-5 gives the whole variable domain KAGVTQTPRYLIKTRGQQVTLSCSPISGHRSVSWYQQTPGQGLQFLFEYFSETQRNKGNFPGRFSGRQFSNSRSEMNVSTLELGDSALYLCASSLEPGQPQHFGDGTRLSIL.

V usage is TRBV5-4 and J usage is TRBJ2-3, with 12 bases fitting TRBD2. The CDR3 is 13 amino acids. Germline-derived CDR1 and CDR2 are SGHNT and YYREEE (reference sequence). Losses at the gene ends were 6 bases for V and 4 bases for J; bases not matched to a gene: 0. The CDR3 DNA reads TGTGCCAGCACTAGCGGGGGGGCAGATACGCAGTATTTT. Translation: CASTSGGADTQYF.

For this clone: Other DNA sequences from this sample encode an identical CDR3 as well. The chain joins TRBV5-4 to TRBJ1-2, with a weak D call TRBD1 (5 bases). The CDR3 sequence is 13 residues long. The germline V and J ends were trimmed by 4 bases and 3 bases, with 10 bases remaining between them. Germline V gene data show CDR1 as SGHNT and CDR2 as YYREEE (reference sequence). Here the CDR3 DNA reads TGTGCCAGCAGCCTAGACAGCCACTATGGCTACACCTTC. Translating it yields CASSLDSHYGYTF.

The V gene is TRBV14, the J gene TRBJ1-2; tentative D call: TRBD1 (5 bases). The CDR3 extends over 16 amino acids. The V gene's germline CDR1 is SGHDN and CDR2 FVKESK. V was clipped by 2 bases and J by 7 bases, with 20 bases between them. The CDR3: CASSQNEEGALGGYTF. The CDR3 nucleotides read TGTGCCAGCAGCCAAAATGAAGAAGGGGCCCTTGGTGGCTACACCTTC.

This clone was counted between two and nine times. This chain uses TRBV6-4 with TRBJ2-7; 7 bases line up with TRBD2. V was pared by 8 bases and J by 5 bases, with 6 bases of the junction left unmatched. The CDR3 covers 12 residues. CDR1 is MRHNA and CDR2 is SNTAGT in the germline V gene. The CDR3 region has the DNA TGTGCCAGCCGTCGGGACTACCACGAGCAGTACTTC. Translating it yields CASRRDYHEQYF.

The chain couples TRBV28 to TRBJ1-1, with TRBD1 matching 7 bases. Trimming took 5 bases from V and 1 from J; bases not matched to a gene: 7. Germline CDR1 reads MDHEN; CDR2 reads SYDVKM. There are 15 residues in the CDR3. The CDR3 here is CASSIMTGKNTEAFF. The DNA for the CDR3 is TGTGCCAGCAGTATCATGACAGGGAAGAACACTGAAGCTTTCTTT. The entire variable domain, with the rest obtained from reference TRBV28 and TRBJ1-1, is as follows: DVKVTQSSRYLVKRTGEKVFLECVQDMDHENMFWYRQDPGLGLRLIYFSYDVKMKEKGDIPEGYSVSREKKERFSLILESASTNQTSMYLCASSIMTGKNTEAFFGQGTRLTVV.

The chain couples TRBV9 to TRBJ2-2, with a tentative D call TRBD1 (6 bases). Trimming pared 3 bases from V and 3 bases from J, leaving 18 bases between. Germline lookup yields CDR1 SGDLS and CDR2 YYNGEE. The CDR3 runs 17 residues. The CDR3 is CASSARPGDGDTGELFF. The CDR3 nucleotides read TGTGCCAGCAGCGCAAGACCAGGGGACGGTGACACCGGGGAGCTGTTTTTT.

This chain links TRBV25-1 with TRBJ1-2, with 7 bases fitting TRBD1. V lost 3 bases and J lost 7; bases outside the gene matches: 11. The germline gives CDR1 MGHDK, CDR2 SYGVNS. This CDR3 is built from 15 residues. DNA for the CDR3: TGTGCCAGCAGTGAGAGAGGGGGCGGCAATTTTGGCTACACCTTC. It specifies CASSERGGGNFGYTF.

This chain joins TRBV19 and TRBJ2-2; D gene uncertain. Deletions cut 7 bases from V and 5 bases from J, with 11 bases between. The CDR3 loop spans 13 amino acids. Germline V gene sequence: CDR1 LNHDA, CDR2 SQIVND (reference sequence). The CDR3 spells CASNLVSTGELFF. CDR3 sequence (DNA): TGTGCCAGTAATCTAGTCAGTACCGGGGAGCTGTTTTTT.

V gene TRBV25-1 combines with J gene TRBJ1-3, with D uncertain. Germline loops: CDR1 MGHDK, CDR2 SYGVNS. The CDR3 runs to 17 residues. V lost 3 bases to trimming and J lost 1 base, with 16 bases between them. CDR3 sequence reads: CASSDGGQGHSGNTIYF. The CDR3 nucleotides read TGTGCCAGCAGTGACGGAGGTCAAGGGCATTCTGGAAACACCATATATTTT. Full variable domain (missing parts from reference TRBV25-1 and TRBJ1-3): EADIYQTPRYLVIGTGKKITLECSQTMGHDKMYWYQQDPGMELHLIHYSYGVNSTEKGDLSSESTVSRIRTEHFPLTLESARPSHTSQYLCASSDGGQGHSGNTIYFGEGSWLTVV.

Here the CDR3 DNA reads TGTGCCAGCAGTGAATCTTTGCTTGGCGGGGGGGCCAATGAGCAGTTCTTC. Protein: CASSESLLGGGANEQFF. V gene TRBV2 combines with J gene TRBJ2-1; 9 bases match TRBD2. In germline, CDR1 is SNHLY, CDR2 FYNNEI. The CDR3 contains 17 residues. V dropped 2 bases and J dropped 6; count of bases not matched to a gene: 11.

This clone is judged medium-sized. The gene calls are TRBV28 and TRBJ2-7; 7 bases align to TRBD2. Germline lookup yields CDR1 MDHEN and CDR2 SYDVKM. The ends lost 3 bases at V and 6 bases at J; junction bases unmatched: 11. The CDR3 is 15 residues long. CDR3: CASSFGAGRGSEQYF. The CDR3 DNA reads TGTGCCAGCAGTTTCGGAGCGGGGAGGGGCTCCGAGCAGTACTTC.

The CDR3 loop reads CASRPGLAGHEQFF. The CDR3 region has the DNA TGTGCCAGCAGACCGGGACTAGCGGGGCATGAGCAGTTCTTC. The rearrangement uses TRBV2 and TRBJ2-1, with 13 bases lining up with TRBD2. The CDR3 sequence is 14 residues long. Looked up from germline, CDR1 is SNHLY and CDR2 is FYNNEI. J was trimmed by 8 bases and V by 6 bases; bases with no gene match: 4.